These 7 T cell receptor beta chains share one sample of origin, sequenced in a study of cytomegalovirus exposure and HLA in healthy donors. The PCR employed 60 Vbeta primers together with 13 Jbeta primers. TCRdb's copy holds only in-frame clones and misses some; the assay was immunoSEQ multiplex PCR. The table includes fewer than 150,000 clones, roughly 83% detected once. Input material: PBMCs. The source of these receptors is a man in his forties or fifties in good health and CMV-seropositive.

This sequence joins TRBV10-1 and TRBJ2-5; TRBD2 matches at 12 bases. The DNA matches TRBJ2-7 better at its end, which makes the J call doubtful. Germline V gives CDR1 WNHNN, CDR2 SYGVQD (reference sequence). The CDR3 contains 14 residues. CDR3 nucleotide sequence: TGCGCCACCTCCACTAGCGGGAGGATTTACGAGCAGTACTTC. Its translation: CATSTSGRIYEQYF.

This chain links TRBV13 with TRBJ1-3; D uncertain. The V and J ends lost 8 bases and 2 bases respectively, with 7 bases between them. The germline CDR1 and CDR2 sequences are PRHDT and FYEKMQ (reference sequence). This CDR3 region has 12 residues. The CDR3 reads CASAQAGNTIYF. CDR3 coding DNA: TGTGCCAGCGCCCAGGCTGGAAACACCATATATTTT.

The V gene is TRBV7-2, the J gene TRBJ2-7; tentatively, D is TRBD1 (6 bases). The CDR3 consists of 15 residues. V lost 0 bases and J 5 bases, leaving 14 bases between the germline ends. The germline gives CDR1 SGHTA, CDR2 FQGNSA. CDR3 protein: CASSLAGQGSDEQYF. CDR3 bases: TGTGCCAGCAGCTTAGCGGGTCAGGGGTCTGACGAGCAGTACTTC.

This clone was seen only a few times. The J gene is TRBJ2-3, the V gene TRBV6-5; D is unclear. The CDR3 totals 15 residues. Per the germline V gene, CDR1 is MNHEY and CDR2 is SVGAGI. Between the trimmed V and J ends, which lost 0 bases and 2 bases, there was a span of 9 bases. The CDR3 DNA reads as TGTGCCAGCAGTTACTCCGGCAGCGACACAGATACGCAGTATTTT. It encodes CASSYSGSDTDTQYF.

This chain links TRBV27 with TRBJ2-5; 8 nucleotides align to TRBD2. J was trimmed by 5 bases and V by 5 bases; bases with no gene match: 10. The germline V gene has CDR1 MNHEY and CDR2 SMNVEV (reference sequence). This CDR3 region has 15 residues. CDR3 DNA sequence: TGTGCCAGCAGTCCCGGCGGGGGGCTAGGGGAGACCCAGTACTTC. It codes for CASSPGGGLGETQYF.

The V and J genes are TRBV15 and TRBJ1-1; D is ambiguous. Germline lookup yields CDR1 LNHNV and CDR2 YYDKDF (reference sequence). The CDR3 runs 13 residues. V shed 3 bases and J shed 6 bases, with 11 bases lying between them. The DNA of the CDR3 is TGTGCCACCAGCAGTGAGGGCTGGGCTGAAGCTTTCTTT. Its protein is CATSSEGWAEAFF.

J is TRBJ1-1 and V is TRBV30; D not certain. Between the trimmed V and J ends, which lost 4 bases and 1 base, there was a span of 4 bases. CDR3 size: 11 residues. From germline, CDR1 is GTSNPN and CDR2 SVGIG (reference sequence). The CDR3 sequence is CAWNTNTEAFF. CDR3 nucleotide sequence: TGTGCCTGGAACACGAACACTGAAGCTTTCTTT.